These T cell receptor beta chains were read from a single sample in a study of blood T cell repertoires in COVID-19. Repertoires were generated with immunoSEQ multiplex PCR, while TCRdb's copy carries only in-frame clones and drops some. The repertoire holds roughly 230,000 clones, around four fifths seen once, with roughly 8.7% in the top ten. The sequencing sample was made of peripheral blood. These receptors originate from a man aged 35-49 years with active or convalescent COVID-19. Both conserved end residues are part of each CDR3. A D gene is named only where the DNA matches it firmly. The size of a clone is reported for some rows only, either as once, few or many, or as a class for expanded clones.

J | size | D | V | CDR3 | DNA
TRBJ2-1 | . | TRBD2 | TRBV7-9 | CASSAWEGRNEQFF | TGTGCCAGCAGCGCTTGGGAGGGCCGGAATGAGCAGTTCTTC
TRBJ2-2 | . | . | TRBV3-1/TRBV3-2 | CASSQDKWVGANTGELFF | TGTGCCAGCAGCCAAGATAAGTGGGTAGGGGCGAACACCGGGGAGCTGTTTTTT
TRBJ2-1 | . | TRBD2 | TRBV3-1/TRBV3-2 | CASSHPKIAGGGWNEQFF | TGTGCCAGCAGCCACCCAAAAATAGCGGGGGGCGGGTGGAATGAGCAGTTCTTC
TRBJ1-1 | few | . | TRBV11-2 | CASSSTGPRPEAFF | TGTGCCAGCAGCTCCACAGGGCCAAGACCTGAAGCTTTCTTT
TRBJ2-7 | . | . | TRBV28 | CASSPGGLYEQYF | TGTGCCAGCAGTCCGGGGGGCCTCTACGAGCAGTACTTC
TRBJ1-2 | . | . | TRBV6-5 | CASSIGQIYGYTF | TGTGCCAGCAGCATTGGACAGATATATGGCTACACCTTC
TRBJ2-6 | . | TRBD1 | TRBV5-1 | CASSLGQGHPGANVLTF | TGCGCCAGCAGCTTGGGACAGGGCCACCCCGGGGCCAACGTCCTGACTTTC
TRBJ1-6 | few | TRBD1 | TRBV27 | CASSRDRGESPLHF | TGTGCCAGCAGCCGAGACAGGGGAGAATCACCCCTCCACTTT
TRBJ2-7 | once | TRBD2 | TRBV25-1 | CASEAGGHYEQYF | TGTGCCAGCGAGGCGGGAGGGCACTACGAGCAGTACTTC
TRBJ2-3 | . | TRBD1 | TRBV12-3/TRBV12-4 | CASSGVARDSLYF | TGTGCCAGCAGTGGCGTCGCCCGGGACAGCCTGTATTTT
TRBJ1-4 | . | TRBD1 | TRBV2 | CASRVQGARNEKLFF | TGTGCCAGCAGAGTACAGGGGGCGCGGAATGAAAAACTGTTTTTT
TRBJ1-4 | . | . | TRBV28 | CASSFVGGVAEKLFF | TGTGCCAGCAGTTTCGTTGGGGGCGTAGCGGAAAAACTGTTTTTT
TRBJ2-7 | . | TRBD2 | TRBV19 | CASSGGAWEQYF | TGTGCCAGCTCCGGGGGGGCTTGGGAGCAGTACTTC
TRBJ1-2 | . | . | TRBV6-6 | CASSVPTGNGYTF | TGTGCCAGCAGTGTCCCCACAGGGAATGGCTACACCTTC
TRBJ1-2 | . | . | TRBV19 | CASSTGRYGYTF | TGTGCCAGTAGTACCGGTCGCTATGGCTACACCTTC
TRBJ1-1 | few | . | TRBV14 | CASSQDLGAEAFF | TGTGCCAGCAGCCAAGATCTGGGCGCTGAAGCTTTCTTT
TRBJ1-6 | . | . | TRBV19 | CASSIAQGRNSPLHF | TGTGCCAGTAGTATCGCGCAGGGGCGGAATTCACCCCTCCACTTT
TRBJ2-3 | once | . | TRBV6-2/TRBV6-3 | CASSYGQAAGDTQYF | TGTGCCAGCAGTTATGGGCAGGCCGCCGGAGATACGCAGTATTTT
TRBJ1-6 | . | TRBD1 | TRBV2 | CASSSGQNNSPLHF | TGTGCCAGCAGCTCGGGACAGAATAATTCACCCCTCCACTTT
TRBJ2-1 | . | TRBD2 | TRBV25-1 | CASRTSGGASYNEQFF | TGTGCCAGCAGGACTAGCGGGGGGGCCTCCTACAATGAGCAGTTCTTC
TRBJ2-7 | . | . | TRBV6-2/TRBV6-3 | CASSTAMGGYEQYF | TGTGCCAGCAGTACCGCTATGGGGGGCTACGAGCAGTACTTC
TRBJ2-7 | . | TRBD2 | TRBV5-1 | CASRRAGGSDEQYF | TGCGCCAGCAGACGAGCGGGAGGGTCGGACGAGCAGTACTTC
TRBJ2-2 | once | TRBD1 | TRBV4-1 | CASSRPTGGDTGELFF | TGCGCCAGCAGCCGTCCGACAGGGGGCGACACCGGGGAGCTGTTTTTT
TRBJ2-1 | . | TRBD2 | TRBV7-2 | CASSLNVGGPYNEQFF | TGTGCCAGCAGCTTAAACGTGGGAGGGCCATACAATGAGCAGTTCTTC
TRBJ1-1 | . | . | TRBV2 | CASSVTVQTEAFF | TGTGCCAGCAGTGTGACAGTTCAAACTGAAGCTTTCTTT
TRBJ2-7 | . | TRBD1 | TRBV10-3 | CAISKGQGEQYF | TGTGCCATCAGCAAGGGACAGGGCGAGCAGTACTTC
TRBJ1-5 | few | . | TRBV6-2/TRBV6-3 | CASSSPFLGGQPQHF | TGTGCCAGCAGTTCACCTTTTCTCGGCGGTCAGCCCCAGCATTTT
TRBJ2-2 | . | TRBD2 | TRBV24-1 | CATSDSGLAGGNTGELFF | TGTGCCACCAGTGACTCCGGACTAGCGGGGGGAAACACCGGGGAGCTGTTTTTT